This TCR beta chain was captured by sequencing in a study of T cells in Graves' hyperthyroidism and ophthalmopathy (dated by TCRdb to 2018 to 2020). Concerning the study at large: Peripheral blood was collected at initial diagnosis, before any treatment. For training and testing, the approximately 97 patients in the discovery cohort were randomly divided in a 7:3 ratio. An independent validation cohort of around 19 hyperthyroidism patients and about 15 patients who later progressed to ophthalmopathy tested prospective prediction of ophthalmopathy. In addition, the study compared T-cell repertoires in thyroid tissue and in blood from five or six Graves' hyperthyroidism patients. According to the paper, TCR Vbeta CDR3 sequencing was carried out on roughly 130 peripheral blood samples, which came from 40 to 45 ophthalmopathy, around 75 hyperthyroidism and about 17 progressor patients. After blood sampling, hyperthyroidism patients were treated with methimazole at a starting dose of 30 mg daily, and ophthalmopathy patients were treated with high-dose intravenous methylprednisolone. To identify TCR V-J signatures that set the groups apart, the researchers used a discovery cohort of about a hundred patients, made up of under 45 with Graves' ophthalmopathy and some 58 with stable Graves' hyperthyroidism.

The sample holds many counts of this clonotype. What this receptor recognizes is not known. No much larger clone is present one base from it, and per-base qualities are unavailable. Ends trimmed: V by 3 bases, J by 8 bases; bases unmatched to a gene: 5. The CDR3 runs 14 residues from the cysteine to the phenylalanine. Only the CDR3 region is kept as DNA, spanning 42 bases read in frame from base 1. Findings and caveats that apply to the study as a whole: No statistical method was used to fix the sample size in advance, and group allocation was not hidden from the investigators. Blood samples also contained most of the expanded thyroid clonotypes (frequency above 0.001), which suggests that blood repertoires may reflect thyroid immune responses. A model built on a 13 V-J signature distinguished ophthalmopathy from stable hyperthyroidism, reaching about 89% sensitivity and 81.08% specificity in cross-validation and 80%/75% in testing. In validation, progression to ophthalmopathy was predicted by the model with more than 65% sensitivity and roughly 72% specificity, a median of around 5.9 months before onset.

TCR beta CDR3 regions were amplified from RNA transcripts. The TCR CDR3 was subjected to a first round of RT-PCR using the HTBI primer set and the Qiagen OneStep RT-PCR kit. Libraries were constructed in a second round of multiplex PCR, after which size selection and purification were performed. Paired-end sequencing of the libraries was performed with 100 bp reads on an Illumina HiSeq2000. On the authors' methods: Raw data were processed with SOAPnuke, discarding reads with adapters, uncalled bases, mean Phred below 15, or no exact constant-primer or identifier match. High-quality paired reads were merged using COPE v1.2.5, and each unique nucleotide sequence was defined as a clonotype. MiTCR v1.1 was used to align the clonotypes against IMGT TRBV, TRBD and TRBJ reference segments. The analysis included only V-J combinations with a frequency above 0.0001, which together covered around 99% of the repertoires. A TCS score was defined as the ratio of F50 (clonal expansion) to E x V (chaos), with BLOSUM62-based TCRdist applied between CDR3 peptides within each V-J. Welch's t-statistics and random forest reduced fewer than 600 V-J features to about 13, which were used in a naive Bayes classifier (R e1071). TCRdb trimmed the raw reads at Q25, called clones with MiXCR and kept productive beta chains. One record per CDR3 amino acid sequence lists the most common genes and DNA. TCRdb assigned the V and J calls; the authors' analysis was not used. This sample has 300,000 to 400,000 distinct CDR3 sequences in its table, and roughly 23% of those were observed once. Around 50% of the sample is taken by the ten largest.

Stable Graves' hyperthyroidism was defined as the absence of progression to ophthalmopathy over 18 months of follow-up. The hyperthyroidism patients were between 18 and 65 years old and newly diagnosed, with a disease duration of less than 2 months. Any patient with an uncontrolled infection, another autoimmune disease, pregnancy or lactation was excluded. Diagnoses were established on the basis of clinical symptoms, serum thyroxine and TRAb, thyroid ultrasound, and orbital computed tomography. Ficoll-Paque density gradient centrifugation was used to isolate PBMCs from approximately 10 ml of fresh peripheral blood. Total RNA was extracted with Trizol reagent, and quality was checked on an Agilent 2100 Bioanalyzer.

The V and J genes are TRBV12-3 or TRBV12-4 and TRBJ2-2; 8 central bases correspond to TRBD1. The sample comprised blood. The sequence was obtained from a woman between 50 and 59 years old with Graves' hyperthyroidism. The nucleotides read TGTGCCAGCAGTTTCAGGGGGCGGGAAGGGGAGCTGTTTTTT. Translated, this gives CASSFRGREGELFF.